Shown below are 8 T cell receptor beta chains from a single sample sequenced in a study of blood T cell repertoires in COVID-19. Sequenced by immunoSEQ multiplex PCR; TCRdb stores in-frame clones only, minus some. Counted here are about 94,000 clones, approximately 84% occurring once; the ten biggest clones make up around 6.6%. Sequenced input: peripheral blood. The receptors were sampled from a man in his fifties or sixties with acute or convalescent COVID-19.

The CDR3 coding sequence is TGTGCCAGCACCCGGGACAGCTTCTATGGCTACACCTTC. Its protein is CASTRDSFYGYTF. The J gene is TRBJ1-2, the V gene TRBV2; 7 bases match TRBD1. After removal of 7 bases from V and 4 bases from J, the junction contained 6 bases not matched to a gene. The CDR3 contains 13 residues. Germline CDR1 SNHLY, CDR2 FYNNEI.

The chain uses TRBV7-8 and TRBJ2-7, with 7 nucleotides matching TRBD1. Germline V gives CDR1 SGHVS, CDR2 FQNEAQ. This CDR3 spans 18 amino acids. The V and J ends lost 5 bases and 0 bases, in that order; junction bases with no gene match: 16. CDR3 in DNA: TGTGCCAGCAGCCAACTTTCGCATCGACAGGGCTACTCCTACGAGCAGTACTTC. Translating gives CASSQLSHRQGYSYEQYF.

The chain has TRBV4-3 and TRBJ2-1, with TRBD2 matching 8 bases. V lost 3 bases, J lost 9 bases, and 7 bases stayed unmatched. The CDR3 has 14 residues. Germline lookup yields CDR1 LGHNA and CDR2 YSLEER. The CDR3 coding sequence is TGCGCCAGCAGCCAGACGGGGGGGCGGGTTGAGCAGTTCTTC. The encoded protein is CASSQTGGRVEQFF.

This clone showed up just a few times. The chain is built from TRBV29-1 and TRBJ1-1, with D possibly being TRBD1 (5 bases). Per germline, CDR1 SQVTM and CDR2 ANQGSEA. Trimming shortened V by 1 base and J by 1 base, and 10 bases separated the two germline ends. The CDR3 loop spans 14 amino acids. As DNA, the CDR3 is TGCAGCGTTGAAGCTTGGGGGGGGAACACTGAAGCTTTCTTT. Residues: CSVEAWGGNTEAFF.

The V call is TRBV7-9, the J call TRBJ2-7; D may be TRBD1 (5 bases). CDR1 SEHNR and CDR2 FQNEAQ come from the germline V gene (reference sequence). The CDR3 spans 14 residues. Trimming stripped 7 bases from V and 3 bases from J, with 16 bases between. The CDR3 region has the DNA TGTGCCAGCACCCCCAGGGTATCTCGCTACGAGCAGTACTTC. This sequence encodes CASTPRVSRYEQYF.

The genes are TRBV4-1 and TRBJ1-5; D is unclear. Germline CDR1 reads MGHRA; CDR2 reads YSYEKL. V dropped 4 bases and J dropped 3 bases, with 16 bases sitting between them. This CDR3 is built from 16 residues. The CDR3 DNA reads as TGCGCCAGCAGCCCCCGTGGAGGTGGAGACAATCAGCCCCAGCATTTT. The encoded protein is CASSPRGGGDNQPQHF.

CDR3 region: CASSESKGIAKNIQYF. The CDR3 DNA sequence: TGTGCCAGCAGTGAAAGTAAGGGGATAGCCAAAAACATTCAGTACTTC. The chain carries TRBV6-1 and TRBJ2-4; D might be TRBD1 (5 bases). Trimming cost V 2 bases and J 0 bases, with 11 bases left between them. Germline CDR1 and CDR2: MNHNS and SASEGT. This CDR3 has 16 amino acids.

The J gene is TRBJ2-5, the V gene TRBV5-1; tentative D call: TRBD2 (5 bases). V lost 3 bases to trimming and J lost 5 bases, with 14 bases between them. Germline V gene sequence: CDR1 SGHRS, CDR2 YFSETQ. This CDR3 has 14 residues. CDR3 DNA sequence: TGCGCCAGCAGCTATGACTCTCGAGGGGAGACCCAGTACTTC. Translation: CASSYDSRGETQYF.